These 31 T cell receptor beta chains originate from one sample sequenced in a study of blood T cell repertoires in COVID-19. TCRdb's copy holds only in-frame clones and misses some; the assay was immunoSEQ multiplex PCR. The sample holds about 110,000 clones, 70% to 90% seen once. Sequenced sample: peripheral blood. These receptors were taken from a man aged 50 to 60 with active or convalescent COVID-19.

The chain combines TRBV3-1 (or the pseudogene TRBV3-2) with TRBJ2-1, with 8 bases that match TRBD1. There are 14 residues in the CDR3. After removal of 5 bases from V and 8 bases from J, the junction contained 8 bases not matched to a gene. The germline V gene encodes CDR1 LGHDT and CDR2 YNNKEL (reference sequence). CDR3 coding DNA: TGTGCCAGCAGCAGCGACAGGGGAGTCCATGAGCAGTTCTTC. Its protein is CASSSDRGVHEQFF.

With respect to this clone: The sample contains more than one DNA sequence encoding this CDR3. V is TRBV3-1 (or the pseudogene TRBV3-2) and J is TRBJ2-7, with TRBD2 matching over 16 bases. The V gene end was trimmed by 4 bases and the J gene end by 3 bases; junction bases not matched to a gene: 3. This CDR3 spans 16 amino acids. Germline values: CDR1 LGHDT, CDR2 YNNKEL (reference sequence). CDR3 in DNA: TGTGCCAGCAGCCTGGGACTAGCGGGAGGGGACTACGAGCAGTACTTC. This gives the protein CASSLGLAGGDYEQYF.

This clone has a single count. This chain connects TRBV18 to TRBJ2-1, with D perhaps TRBD1 (5 bases). Trimming took 2 bases from V and 7 from J, leaving 9 bases between them. The length of the CDR3 is 13 residues. Germline CDR1 is KGHSH and CDR2 is LQKENI. CDR3 sequence: CASSPSGFNEQFF. CDR3 DNA sequence: TGTGCCAGCTCACCATCAGGGTTTAATGAGCAGTTCTTC.

CDR3 bases: TGTGCCAGCAGCCCCGCCGGGCTAGCGGCGAACACCGGGGAGCTGTTTTTT. This codes for CASSPAGLAANTGELFF. The J gene is TRBJ2-2, the V gene TRBV5-6, with 7 bases lining up with TRBD2. The CDR3 runs to 17 residues. V was pared by 4 bases and J by 0 bases, with 9 bases of the junction left unmatched. The germline V gene has CDR1 SGHDT and CDR2 YYEEEE. The variable domain in full, completed from reference TRBV5-6 and TRBJ2-2, reads DAGVTQSPTHLIKTRGQQVTLRCSPKSGHDTVSWYQQALGQGPQFIFQYYEEEERQRGNFPDRFSGHQFPNYSSELNVNALLLGDSALYLCASSPAGLAANTGELFFGEGSRLTVL.

The J gene is TRBJ2-1, the V gene TRBV4-1; 10 nucleotides line up with TRBD2. Germline CDR1 and CDR2: MGHRA and YSYEKL. V lost 2 bases to trimming and J lost 1 base; unmatched junction nucleotides: 8. The CDR3 sequence is 18 residues long. CDR3 DNA sequence: TGCGCCAGCAGCCAATACTACTCTAGCGGGAGTTCCTACAATGAGCAGTTCTTC. Protein product: CASSQYYSSGSSYNEQFF.

The gene calls are TRBV28 and TRBJ2-7; D unclear. The CDR3 totals 14 residues. V was clipped by 7 bases and J by 0 bases, with 13 bases between them. Germline CDR1 reads MDHEN; CDR2 reads SYDVKM. In DNA, the CDR3 is TGTGCCAGCACCCCGCTAGTTAGCTCCTACGAGCAGTACTTC. Translating gives CASTPLVSSYEQYF.

This clone was recorded once. The chain couples TRBV10-3 to TRBJ1-4; the D is unclear. The germline gives CDR1 ENHRY, CDR2 SYGVKD. The CDR3 extends over 16 amino acids. Trimming stripped 0 bases from V and 5 bases from J, with 13 bases between. CDR3 in amino acids: CAISESSGSGNEKLFF. DNA of the CDR3: TGTGCCATCAGTGAGTCGAGCGGCAGTGGGAATGAAAAACTGTTTTTT.

The chain joins TRBV28 to TRBJ1-2; D is unresolved. The CDR3 consists of 14 residues. Germline CDR1 is MDHEN and CDR2 is SYDVKM. Between the trimmed V and J ends, which lost 10 bases and 6 bases, there was a span of 21 bases. DNA of the CDR3: TGTGCCACTACGGGTGACGGACTCACGGATGGCTACACCTTC. Its protein product is CATTGDGLTDGYTF.

The J gene is TRBJ2-7, the V gene TRBV10-3; 10 bases agree with TRBD1. The V gene's germline CDR1 is ENHRY and CDR2 SYGVKD. J was trimmed by 1 base and V by 5 bases; bases with no gene match: 5. The CDR3 totals 15 residues. For the CDR3, the DNA is TGTGCCATCAGTTTGGGACAGGGGTGGTCCTACGAGCAGTACTTC. Residues: CAISLGQGWSYEQYF.

The J gene is TRBJ2-1, the V gene TRBV30, with D possibly TRBD1 on 6 matching bases. The CDR3 is made up of 13 amino acids. Germline CDR1 is GTSNPN and CDR2 is SVGIG (reference sequence). Deletions cut 1 base from V and 7 bases from J, with 11 bases between. In DNA, the CDR3 is TGTGCCTGGAGTGGACAGGCGAAAAATGAGCAGTTCTTC. Translated: CAWSGQAKNEQFF.

V usage is TRBV7-9 and J usage is TRBJ1-4; tentatively, D is TRBD1 (5 bases). Trimming removed 4 bases at V and 9 bases at J, with 21 bases between. The V gene's germline CDR1 is SEHNR and CDR2 FQNEAQ (reference sequence). CDR3 length equals 16 residues. This chain's CDR3 is CASSWGLRVPAQKLFF. The CDR3, as DNA: TGTGCCAGCAGCTGGGGCCTCAGGGTTCCCGCCCAAAAACTGTTTTTT.

V is TRBV3-1 (or the pseudogene TRBV3-2) and J is TRBJ1-1, with D possibly being TRBD1 (5 bases). The CDR3 covers 18 residues. Trimming shortened V by 0 bases and J by 1 base, and 18 bases separated the two germline ends. Germline CDR1 and CDR2: LGHDT and YNNKEL (reference sequence). The DNA of the CDR3 is TGTGCCAGCAGCCAAGATACAAGGGGCGGTGGGTGGAACACTGAAGCTTTCTTT. Translating it yields CASSQDTRGGGWNTEAFF.

The rearrangement uses TRBV28 and TRBJ2-1; maybe TRBD2 (6 bases). The CDR3 consists of 15 residues. V shed 7 bases and J shed 10 bases, with 23 bases lying between them. Germline V CDR1 and CDR2: MDHEN, SYDVKM. The DNA of the CDR3 is TGTGCCAGCAACCGACTAGGGTCCGATTTGAAAGAGCAGTTCTTC. Translated, it gives CASNRLGSDLKEQFF.

The chain couples TRBV18 to TRBJ1-5, with 7 bases matching TRBD1. The CDR3 covers 16 residues. CDR1 and CDR2 (germline): KGHSH, LQKENI. With 0 bases clipped from V and 5 bases from J, the junction kept 7 bases outside the gene matches. CDR3 amino acids: CASSPPGAGGDQPQHF. DNA for the CDR3: TGTGCCAGCTCACCACCGGGGGCAGGGGGTGATCAGCCCCAGCATTTT.

Here the CDR3 reads CASSSWTGNTEAFF. As DNA, the CDR3 is TGTGCCAGTAGCTCTTGGACTGGGAACACTGAAGCTTTCTTT. The chain carries TRBV19 and TRBJ1-1, with D hard to call. Between the trimmed V and J ends, which lost 6 bases and 1 base, there was a span of 12 bases. This CDR3 contains 14 residues. Germline V gene data show CDR1 as LNHDA and CDR2 as SQIVND (reference sequence).

The chain employs TRBV7-9 and TRBJ2-7; the D is unclear. This CDR3 is 12 amino acids long. CDR1 SEHNR and CDR2 FQNEAQ come from the germline V gene (reference sequence). The V gene lost 1 base and the J gene lost 8 bases, with 9 bases spanning the gap. In DNA form, the CDR3 reads TGTGCCAGCAGCTTAGATAGTTTCCAGCAGTACTTC. Its translation is CASSLDSFQQYF.

The rearrangement links TRBV11-2 to TRBJ2-1, with D unclear. The CDR3 is 12 amino acids. The V gene's germline CDR1 is SGHAT and CDR2 FQNNGV. Trimming took 6 bases from V and 7 from J, leaving 10 bases between them. CDR3 protein: CASRITENEQFF. The DNA for the CDR3 is TGTGCCAGCAGGATTACAGAGAATGAGCAGTTCTTC.

The chain uses TRBV18 and TRBJ2-3, with no clear D. This CDR3 is built from 13 residues. CDR1 and CDR2 (germline): KGHSH, LQKENI. The V end was cut by 3 bases, the J end by 4 bases, with 8 bases between. Here the CDR3 DNA reads TGTGCCAGCTCACCGGGCCCCTCAGATACGCAGTATTTT. Residues: CASSPGPSDTQYF. Combining the CDR3 with reference TRBV18 and TRBJ2-3 gives the whole variable domain NAGVMQNPRHLVRRRGQEARLRCSPMKGHSHVYWYRQLPEEGLKFMVYLQKENIIDESGMPKERFSAEFPKEGPSILRIQQVVRGDSAAYFCASSPGPSDTQYFGPGTRLTVL.

Here the CDR3 DNA reads TGTGCCAGCAGTCACCAGGGGGTAGCGGGAGTTTCCTACGAGCAGTACTTC. Residues: CASSHQGVAGVSYEQYF. The V call is TRBV27, the J call TRBJ2-7; 9 bases match TRBD2. Germline-derived CDR1 and CDR2 are MNHEY and SMNVEV (reference sequence). The junction had 12 bases not matched to a gene; V was cut back by 5 bases and J by 1 base. This CDR3 has 17 amino acids.

This clone was seen just once. The V and J genes are TRBV7-4 and TRBJ2-7; weak D call: TRBD1 (5 bases). V lost 1 base and J lost 4, with 14 bases in between. CDR3 size: 15 residues. Germline V CDR1 and CDR2: SGHVT, SQSDAQ. The CDR3 protein is CASSLGTRVFYEQYF. In DNA form, the CDR3 reads TGTGCCAGCAGCTTAGGGACACGGGTATTTTACGAGCAGTACTTC.

The chain combines TRBV14 with TRBJ1-4, with 7 bases identical to TRBD1. Germline assignment: CDR1 SGHDN and CDR2 FVKESK. The CDR3 spans 13 residues. After removal of 6 bases from V and 8 bases from J, the junction contained 6 bases not matched to a gene. The CDR3 coding sequence is TGTGCCAGCAGTCGACAGGGAGTCGAAAAACTGTTTTTT. This sequence encodes CASSRQGVEKLFF. Looking up the rest from reference TRBV14 and TRBJ1-4 gives the full variable domain: EAGVTQFPSHSVIEKGQTVTLRCDPISGHDNLYWYRRVMGKEIKFLLHFVKESKQDESGMPNNRFLAERTGGTYSTLKVQPAELEDSGVYFCASSRQGVEKLFFGSGTQLSVL.

V gene TRBV18 combines with J gene TRBJ2-1, with 13 bases aligning to TRBD2. The CDR3 spans 17 residues. Trimming at V came to 2 bases and at J to 5 bases, leaving 6 bases not matched to a gene. Germline CDR1 reads KGHSH; CDR2 reads LQKENI. CDR3 amino acids: CASSPTLGLAGDNEQFF. As DNA, the CDR3 is TGTGCCAGCTCACCAACCCTCGGACTAGCGGGGGACAATGAGCAGTTCTTC.

The rearrangement joins TRBV10-3 to TRBJ2-7; 7 positions match TRBD1. Germline assignment: CDR1 ENHRY and CDR2 SYGVKD. Losses at the gene ends were 5 bases for V and 5 bases for J; bases not matched to a gene: 15. This CDR3 has 16 residues. The CDR3, as DNA: TGTGCCATCAGTCCCAGTACAGGGGTACTTCTCCACGAGCAGTACTTC. Its translation: CAISPSTGVLLHEQYF.

With respect to this clone: Relative to the germline gene, one junction end is altered; a read error may explain this. This rearrangement joins TRBV4-3 to TRBJ1-5, with D hard to call. Germline CDR1 reads LGHNA; CDR2 reads YSLEER. The CDR3 totals 14 residues. Written as DNA, the CDR3 is TGCGCCAGCAGCCAAGACCACAGCACTCAGCCCCAGCATTTT. Its protein product is CASSQDHSTQPQHF.

The gene calls are TRBV23-1 and TRBJ1-4; a weak D match, TRBD1 (6 bases). TRBV23-1 is identified as an open reading frame with a role that is uncertain. The CDR3 spans 18 residues. V was trimmed by 4 bases and J by 10 bases, leaving 28 bases between them. CDR3 nucleotides: TGCGCCAGCAGTCCACAGGGCCATTACCAAAAGAAATCAGGAAAACTGTTTTTT. This codes for CASSPQGHYQKKSGKLFF.

The chain recombines TRBV15 with TRBJ1-4; 9 bases map to TRBD1. Germline V lookup: CDR1 LNHNV, CDR2 YYDKDF (reference sequence). The ends lost 1 base at V and 8 bases at J; junction bases unmatched: 8. This CDR3 is built from 16 residues. The CDR3 DNA sequence: TGTGCCACCAGCAGAGGGCAGGGACAGGGCAGCGAAAAACTGTTTTTT. The encoded protein is CATSRGQGQGSEKLFF. Full variable domain (missing parts from reference TRBV15 and TRBJ1-4): DAMVIQNPRYQVTQFGKPVTLSCSQTLNHNVMYWYQQKSSQAPKLLFHYYDKDFNNEADTPDNFQSRRPNTSFCFLDIRSPGLGDTAMYLCATSRGQGQGSEKLFFGSGTQLSVL.

The J gene is TRBJ2-5, the V gene TRBV24-1; 10 bases map to TRBD1. The germline gives CDR1 KGHDR, CDR2 SFDVKD. The CDR3 has 15 residues. J was trimmed by 4 bases and V by 1 base; bases with no gene match: 2. CDR3 nucleotides: TGTGCCACCAGTGATTTCGACAGGGGGCGAGAGACCCAGTACTTC. Amino acids: CATSDFDRGRETQYF.

The chain combines TRBV2 with TRBJ1-2; D may be TRBD1 (5 bases). Trimming left V 8 bases short and J 3 bases short, with 13 bases between. There are 13 residues in the CDR3. The germline gives CDR1 SNHLY, CDR2 FYNNEI. The CDR3 sequence is CASGMGGDYGYTF. CDR3 sequence (DNA): TGTGCCAGCGGGATGGGAGGGGACTATGGCTACACCTTC.

The J gene is TRBJ2-5, the V gene TRBV27; 8 bases are shared with TRBD1. CDR3 length: 16 residues. The germline gives CDR1 MNHEY, CDR2 SMNVEV (reference sequence). Trimming took 2 bases from V and 2 from J; bases not matched to a gene: 7. CDR3 nucleotides: TGTGCCAGCAGTTTAAATTGGGACAGGCCGCAAGAGACCCAGTACTTC. Translating gives CASSLNWDRPQETQYF.

This chain joins TRBV27 and TRBJ2-7, with D tentatively TRBD1 (6 bases). The CDR3 length is 13 residues. Germline V gene data show CDR1 as MNHEY and CDR2 as SMNVEV (reference sequence). V was trimmed by 3 bases and J by 2 bases, leaving 8 bases between them. As DNA, the CDR3 is TGTGCCAGCAGTTTTAACAGGGCCTACGAGCAGTACTTC. Residues: CASSFNRAYEQYF.

The chain links TRBV6-5 to TRBJ2-1; 9 nucleotides agree with TRBD1. The CDR3 extends over 15 amino acids. The V gene end was trimmed by 6 bases and the J gene end by 3 bases; junction bases not matched to a gene: 6. CDR1 MNHEY and CDR2 SVGAGI come from the germline V gene. The CDR3 spells CASRQGAHRYNEQFF. The CDR3 DNA is TGTGCCAGCAGACAGGGGGCGCATCGCTACAATGAGCAGTTCTTC.